This T cell receptor beta chain was sequenced during a study of blood T cell repertoires in COVID-19. The CDR3 consists of 13 residues. V was shortened by 3 bases and J by 4 bases, with 8 bases between the two germline ends. Germline V gene data show CDR1 as MDHEN and CDR2 as SYDVKM. The data were produced by immunoSEQ multiplex PCR, yet TCRdb's version contains in-frame clones alone and is incomplete. The data show around 150,000 clones, 75% to 85% seen once. The table lists this clone with a count of one. The receptor comes from a man in his fifties or sixties with acute or convalescent COVID-19. The sample was peripheral blood. This chain links TRBV28 with TRBJ2-3; a possible D gene is TRBD1 (5 bases). CDR3 sequence: CASSLQGADTQYF. As DNA, the CDR3 is TGTGCCAGCAGTTTGCAGGGCGCAGATACGCAGTATTTT.